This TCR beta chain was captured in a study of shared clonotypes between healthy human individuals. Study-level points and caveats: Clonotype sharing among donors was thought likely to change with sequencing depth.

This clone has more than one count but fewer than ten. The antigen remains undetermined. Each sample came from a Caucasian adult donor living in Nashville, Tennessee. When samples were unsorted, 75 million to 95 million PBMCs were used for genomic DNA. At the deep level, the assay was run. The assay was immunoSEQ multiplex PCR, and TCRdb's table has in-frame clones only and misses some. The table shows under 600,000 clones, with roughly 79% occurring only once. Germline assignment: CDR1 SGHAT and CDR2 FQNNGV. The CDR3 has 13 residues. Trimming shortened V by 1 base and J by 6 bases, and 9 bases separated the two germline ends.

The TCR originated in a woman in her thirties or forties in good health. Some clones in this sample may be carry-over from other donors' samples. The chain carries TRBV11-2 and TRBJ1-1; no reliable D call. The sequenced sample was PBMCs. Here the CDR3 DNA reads TGTGCCAGCAGCTTAGTGAACTTGGCTGAAGCTTTCTTT. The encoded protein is CASSLVNLAEAFF.